The 20 T cell receptor beta chains reported below all come from one sample, sequenced in a study of neurological immune-mediated disorders. TCRdb passed the 5' RACE reads through MiXCR, listing each CDR3 protein once. The data contain roughly 20,000 distinct CDR3 sequences, roughly 17% of them singletons. The sequenced sample was CD8+ T cells from blood. The receptors originated from a young woman with multiple sclerosis.

This clonotype occurred a few times. CDR3 protein: CASRGGGTEAFF. CDR3 coding DNA: TGTGCCAGCAGAGGGGGAGGAACTGAAGCTTTCTTT. The chain joins TRBV19 to TRBJ1-1, with TRBD1 as a possible D gene (6 bases). V shed 9 bases and J shed 5 bases, with 13 bases lying between them. From germline, CDR1 is LNHDA and CDR2 SQIVND (reference sequence). CDR3 length: 12 residues.

This clonotype showed up many times. The chain carries TRBV12-3 or TRBV12-4 and TRBJ1-1; D not resolved. Between the trimmed V and J ends, which lost 3 bases and 6 bases, there was a span of 14 bases. The CDR3 runs to 14 residues. The CDR3 bases are TGTGCCAGCAGTTTCCGGGAGTTAAAGGCTGAAGCTTTCTTT. Translation gives CASSFRELKAEAFF.

Ten or more counts support this clonotype. V is TRBV4-3 and J is TRBJ2-4; D is possibly TRBD2 (6 bases). V lost 0 bases, J lost 0 bases, and 12 bases lay in between. Germline CDR1 and CDR2: LGHNA and YSLEER. The CDR3 extends over 17 amino acids. The CDR3 DNA reads as TGCGCCAGCAGCCAAGAAGGGACTGGGGTAGCCAAAAACATTCAGTACTTC. It translates to CASSQEGTGVAKNIQYF.

This clonotype showed up many times. The rearrangement uses TRBV27 and TRBJ2-2, with D tentatively TRBD1 (6 bases). Germline V gene data show CDR1 as MNHEY and CDR2 as SMNVEV (reference sequence). V lost 6 bases, J lost 1 base, and 12 bases lay in between. The length of the CDR3 is 15 residues. DNA for the CDR3: TGTGCCAGCAGCCTCCTGGGACAGAACACCGGGGAGCTGTTTTTT. Its protein product is CASSLLGQNTGELFF.

This clonotype was seen repeatedly, ten times or more. The CDR3 DNA reads TGCGCCAGCAGCTTGGTCGTATTCTCAGATACGCAGTATTTT. It specifies CASSLVVFSDTQYF. The chain combines TRBV5-1 with TRBJ2-3; D remains ambiguous. CDR3 length: 14 amino acids. The germline V gene has CDR1 SGHRS and CDR2 YFSETQ. Trimming took 0 bases from V and 4 from J, leaving 9 bases between them.

This clonotype showed up many times. The rearrangement links TRBV9 to TRBJ1-5; no firm D call. Germline CDR1 reads SGDLS; CDR2 reads YYNGEE. This CDR3 region has 15 residues. The germline V and J ends were trimmed by 0 bases and 0 bases, with 7 bases remaining between them. The CDR3 spells CASSVGRDSNQPQHF. CDR3 nucleotide sequence: TGTGCCAGCAGCGTAGGGCGGGATAGCAATCAGCCCCAGCATTTT.

This clonotype was seen at least ten times. The gene calls are TRBV12-3 or TRBV12-4 and TRBJ2-3; D possibly matches TRBD1 or TRBD2 (5 bases each). This CDR3 has 12 residues. Trimming removed 6 bases from V and 4 bases from J, with 8 bases in between. The CDR3 nucleotides are TGTGCCAGCAGCATGGGGGCAGATACGCAGTATTTT. Residues: CASSMGADTQYF.

This chain joins TRBV4-1 and TRBJ2-5; D might be TRBD1 (7 bases). V lost 4 bases, J lost 4 bases, and 13 bases lay in between. Germline CDR1 and CDR2: MGHRA and YSYEKL. CDR3 length equals 14 residues. The CDR3 protein is CASSLRQGGETQYF. The CDR3 DNA reads TGCGCCAGCAGCCTACGACAGGGAGGAGAGACCCAGTACTTC.

This clonotype was picked up many times. The chain carries TRBV5-1 and TRBJ1-2, with TRBD1 identical over 10 bases. The V gene end was trimmed by 4 bases and the J gene end by 6 bases; junction bases not matched to a gene: 3. CDR3 length: 13 amino acids. Germline V gene data show CDR1 as SGHRS and CDR2 as YFSETQ. CDR3 sequence (DNA): TGCGCCAGCAGCATGACAGGGGGCGATGGCTACACCTTC. It codes for CASSMTGGDGYTF. Filled out from reference TRBV5-1 and TRBJ1-2, the complete variable domain reads KAGVTQTPRYLIKTRGQQVTLSCSPISGHRSVSWYQQTPGQGLQFLFEYFSETQRNKGNFPGRFSGRQFSNSRSEMNVSTLELGDSALYLCASSMTGGDGYTFGSGTRLTVV.

This clonotype was seen a few times. This rearrangement joins TRBV7-6 to TRBJ1-2; D is perhaps TRBD1 (5 bases). Germline V gives CDR1 SGHVS, CDR2 FNYEAQ. CDR3 size: 13 residues. V was trimmed by 4 bases and J by 7 bases, leaving 13 bases between them. The CDR3: CASSSSYTGGYTF. The CDR3 nucleotides read TGTGCCAGCAGCTCGTCATACACAGGTGGCTACACCTTC.

This clonotype was found many times. CDR3 bases: TGCAGCGTTGACGACAGGGGTTTAGCGGGAGGGGACGACACCTACAATGAGCAGTTCTTC. Amino acids: CSVDDRGLAGGDDTYNEQFF. This sequence joins TRBV29-1 and TRBJ2-1; TRBD2 matches at 11 bases. The length of the CDR3 is 20 residues. J was trimmed by 2 bases and V by 3 bases; bases with no gene match: 18. CDR1 SQVTM and CDR2 ANQGSEA come from the germline V gene.

This clonotype was detected ten times or more. V and J are TRBV27 and TRBJ2-1, with TRBD2 matching 7 bases. The CDR3 totals 14 residues. J was trimmed by 0 bases and V by 5 bases; bases with no gene match: 1. Germline V gene lookup returns CDR1 MNHEY and CDR2 SMNVEV (reference sequence). CDR3 nucleotides: TGTGCCAGCAGTCCTAGCGGCTCCTACAATGAGCAGTTCTTC. This encodes CASSPSGSYNEQFF.

This clonotype appeared many times. The V and J genes are TRBV5-5 and TRBJ1-1, with D unresolved. V gave up 3 bases and J gave up 5 bases, with 17 bases separating them. The CDR3 loop spans 15 amino acids. CDR1 SGHKS and CDR2 YYEKEE come from the germline V gene (reference sequence). For the CDR3, the DNA is TGTGCCAGCAGCTCTCCCGAACCTTGGCTAACTGAAGCTTTCTTT. Its translation: CASSSPEPWLTEAFF.

This clonotype has at least ten counts. J is TRBJ2-3 and V is TRBV7-6; the D gene is possibly TRBD1 (6 bases). CDR1 is SGHVS and CDR2 is FNYEAQ in the germline V gene. V lost 1 base and J lost 3, with 14 bases in between. The CDR3 contains 16 residues. The CDR3: CASSLVHRDGTDTQYF. In nucleotides, the CDR3 is TGTGCCAGCAGCTTAGTACACAGGGACGGAACAGATACGCAGTATTTT.

This clonotype was detected ten times or more. The chain has TRBV9 and TRBJ2-1; the D gene is possibly TRBD2 (6 bases). The CDR3 runs to 16 residues. Trimming took 4 bases from V and 0 from J, leaving 14 bases between them. Per germline, CDR1 SGDLS and CDR2 YYNGEE. Written as DNA, the CDR3 is TGTGCCAGCAGCCGCGGCGGCGGGGACTCCTACAATGAGCAGTTCTTC. This encodes CASSRGGGDSYNEQFF.

In this sample, this clonotype turned up many times. V usage is TRBV6-5 and J usage is TRBJ1-2, with D possibly being TRBD1 (6 bases). The V and J ends lost 4 bases and 8 bases respectively, with 14 bases between them. The CDR3 totals 13 residues. Germline V lookup: CDR1 MNHEY, CDR2 SVGAGI. CDR3 sequence (DNA): TGTGCCAGCAGTTCCTCCAGGGGTGGAGGCTACACCTTC. It encodes CASSSSRGGGYTF.

This clonotype was observed many times. The V call is TRBV3-1, the J call TRBJ1-2, with TRBD1 identical over 10 bases. V gave up 2 bases and J gave up 5 bases; unmatched junction bases: 8. The CDR3 consists of 16 residues. From germline, CDR1 is LGHDT and CDR2 YNNKEL (reference sequence). The CDR3 DNA follows: TGTGCCAGCAGCCAAACCGAACCGGGACAGGGGTATGGCTACACCTTC. Its protein is CASSQTEPGQGYGYTF.

This clonotype showed up many times. The J gene is TRBJ2-4, the V gene TRBV2; D perhaps matches TRBD2 (6 bases). Trimming removed 4 bases at V and 1 base at J, with 11 bases between. The length of the CDR3 is 15 residues. Germline V gene sequence: CDR1 SNHLY, CDR2 FYNNEI. Here the CDR3 reads CASSVGGSAKNIQYF. The CDR3 DNA sequence: TGTGCCAGCAGTGTCGGGGGTTCGGCCAAAAACATTCAGTACTTC.

As concerns this clonotype: Sequence at one end of the junction differs from germline and may be a read error. The V call is TRBV12-5, the J call TRBJ2-1, with D tentatively TRBD1 (6 bases). The CDR3 is 8 residues long. The germline V gene has CDR1 LGHNT and CDR2 FRNRAP. The CDR3 DNA is TGTGCTAGTGGTAGGGGGAACTTC. Its translation is CASGRGNF.

This clonotype was seen ten or more times. For the CDR3, the DNA is TGTGCCAGCAGTGAACTTGGGACTTATTCCTACGAGCAGTACTTC. It translates to CASSELGTYSYEQYF. The chain links TRBV6-1 to TRBJ2-7; possible D gene TRBD2, 6 bases. The V end lost 2 bases, the J end lost 1 base, and 12 bases lay between the germline ends. The CDR3 has 15 amino acids. Germline-derived CDR1 and CDR2 are MNHNS and SASEGT.